The sequence of this T cell receptor (beta chain) was determined in a study of cytomegalovirus exposure and HLA in healthy donors. The germline V and J ends were trimmed by 0 bases and 2 bases, with 10 bases remaining between them. The CDR3 contains 15 residues. Germline V CDR1 and CDR2: SGHRS, YFSETQ. The PCR used 60 Vbeta and 13 Jbeta primers. Original processing notes: In a later analysis, tens of millions of unique TCR beta chains included roughly 11 million shared by two or more donors. Sequencing used immunoSEQ multiplex PCR; TCRdb keeps in-frame clones, though not all of them. V and J calls and clone size are those listed in that table; D and trimming were worked out from the DNA. Here the sample spans 120,000 or so clones, approximately 80% being singletons. With regard to this clone: The target antigen is unknown.

Study-wide results and limits: Earlier analysis found most TCR beta V segments productive about 87% or about 30% of the time.

Sample: PBMCs. The origin of this receptor is a man in his thirties or forties in good health and CMV-seropositive. The genes are TRBV5-1 and TRBJ2-3; TRBD1 might be the D (6 bases). In nucleotides, the CDR3 is TGCGCCAGCAGCTTGGGACAGGTAAACACAGATACGCAGTATTTT. Encoded protein: CASSLGQVNTDTQYF.